This TCR beta chain is from a study of control samples from healthy donors and cancer patients. V lost 3 bases to trimming and J lost 4 bases; unmatched junction nucleotides: 5. The germline gives CDR1 SGDLS, CDR2 YYNGEE. There are 15 residues in the CDR3. The data were produced by immunoSEQ multiplex PCR, yet TCRdb's version contains in-frame clones alone and is incomplete. Among 150,000 or so clones listed, over 85% were seen once. The sample taken for sequencing was blood. The sequence derives from a man between 35 and 55 years old in good health. The rearrangement links TRBV9 to TRBJ1-1; 11 bases line up with TRBD1. The chain's CDR3 is CASSEGTGGATEAFF. The CDR3 nucleotides read TGTGCCAGCAGCGAGGGGACAGGGGGGGCCACTGAAGCTTTCTTT.